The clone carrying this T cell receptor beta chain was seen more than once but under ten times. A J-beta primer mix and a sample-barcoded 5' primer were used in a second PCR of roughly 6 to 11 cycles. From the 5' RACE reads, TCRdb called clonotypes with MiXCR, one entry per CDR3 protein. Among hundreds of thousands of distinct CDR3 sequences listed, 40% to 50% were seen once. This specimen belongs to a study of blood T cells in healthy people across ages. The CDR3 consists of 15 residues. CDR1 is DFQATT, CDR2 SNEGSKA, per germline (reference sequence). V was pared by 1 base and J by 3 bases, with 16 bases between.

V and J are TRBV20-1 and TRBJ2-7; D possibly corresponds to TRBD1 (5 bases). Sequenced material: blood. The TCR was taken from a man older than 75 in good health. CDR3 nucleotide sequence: TGCAGTGCTAGAGGTCACGGAGACAGACTCTACGAGCAGTACTTC. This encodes CSARGHGDRLYEQYF.